This entry concerns a single T cell receptor (beta chain). The sample is drawn from a study of neoadjuvant anti-PD-1 for oral cavity cancer. Background on the study: Around day 43, patients without progression received a fourth nivolumab dose before surgery.

Time point denoted: after neoadjuvant nivolumab, at surgical resection. Sequencing was performed with immunoSEQ multiplex PCR; in TCRdb, only in-frame clones are kept and a portion is missing. The sample holds around 70,000 clones, 80% to 90% seen once. Trimming pared 2 bases from V and 3 bases from J, leaving 25 bases between. CDR3 size: 19 residues. Germline loops: CDR1 MNHNS, CDR2 SASEGT. V usage is TRBV6-1 and J usage is TRBJ1-1, with a tentative D call TRBD1 (5 bases). The clonotype comes from a person aged 35 to 85 with oral cavity squamous cell carcinoma. The starting material was PBMCs, obtained after nivolumab (anti-PD-1) treatment. The DNA for the CDR3 is TGTGCCAGCAGTGAATCGTTCCTCGACGACCGGGACGGCGACACTGAAGCTTTCTTT. Amino acid sequence: CASSESFLDDRDGDTEAFF.